This T cell receptor beta chain comes out of a study of cytomegalovirus exposure and HLA in healthy donors. Researchers ran the PCR with 60 Vbeta and 13 Jbeta primers. Sequencing was performed with immunoSEQ multiplex PCR; in TCRdb, only in-frame clones are kept and a portion is missing. This table holds 75,000 to 85,000 clones, around three quarters found once. The source is a male donor in good health and CMV-seronegative. Sequencing input: PBMCs.

The CDR3 bases are TGTGCCAGCAGCTTAGGCCTGCGGGGGTGGGAGCAGTTCTTC. This gives the protein CASSLGLRGWEQFF. The chain carries TRBV7-2 and TRBJ2-1; 7 bases align to TRBD2. CDR3 length: 14 amino acids. V was pared by 1 base and J by 10 bases, with 7 bases of the junction left unmatched. CDR1 is SGHTA and CDR2 is FQGNSA in the germline V gene. Based on the CDR3 plus reference TRBV7-2 and TRBJ2-1, the full variable domain is GAGVSQSPSNKVTEKGKDVELRCDPISGHTALYWYRQSLGQGLEFLIYFQGNSAPDKSGLPSDRFSAERTGGSVSTLTIQRTQQEDSAVYLCASSLGLRGWEQFFGPGTRLTVL.